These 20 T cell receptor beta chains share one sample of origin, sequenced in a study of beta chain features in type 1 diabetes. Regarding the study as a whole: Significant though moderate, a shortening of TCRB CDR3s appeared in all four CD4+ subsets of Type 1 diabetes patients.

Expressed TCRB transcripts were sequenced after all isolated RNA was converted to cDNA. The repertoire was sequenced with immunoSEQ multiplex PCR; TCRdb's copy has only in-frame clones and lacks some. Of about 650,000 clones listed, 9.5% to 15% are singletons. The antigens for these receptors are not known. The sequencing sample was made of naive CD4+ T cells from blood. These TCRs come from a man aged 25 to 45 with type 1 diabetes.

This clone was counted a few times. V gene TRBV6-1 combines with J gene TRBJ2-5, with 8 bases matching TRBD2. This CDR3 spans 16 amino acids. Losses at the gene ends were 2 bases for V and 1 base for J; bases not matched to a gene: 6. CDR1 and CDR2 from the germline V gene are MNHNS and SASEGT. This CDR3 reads CASSEWRGDTQETQYF. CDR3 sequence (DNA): TGTGCCAGCAGTGAATGGCGGGGGGACACCCAAGAGACCCAGTACTTC.

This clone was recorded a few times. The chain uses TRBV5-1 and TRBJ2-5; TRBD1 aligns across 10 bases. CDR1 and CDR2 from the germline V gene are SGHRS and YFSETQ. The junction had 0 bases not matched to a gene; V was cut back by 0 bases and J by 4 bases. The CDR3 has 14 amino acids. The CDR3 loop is CASSLGTGGETQYF. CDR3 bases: TGCGCCAGCAGCTTGGGGACAGGGGGAGAGACCCAGTACTTC.

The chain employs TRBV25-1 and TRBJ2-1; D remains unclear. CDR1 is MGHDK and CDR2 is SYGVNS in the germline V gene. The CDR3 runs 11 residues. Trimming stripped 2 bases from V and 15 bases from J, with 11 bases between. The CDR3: CASSEKLRWFF. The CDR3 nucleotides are TGTGCCAGCAGTGAAAAACTCCGCTGGTTCTTC.

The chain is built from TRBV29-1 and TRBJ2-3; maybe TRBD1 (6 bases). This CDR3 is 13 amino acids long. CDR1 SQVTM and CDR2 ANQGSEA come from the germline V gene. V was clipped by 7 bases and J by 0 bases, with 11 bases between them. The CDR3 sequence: CSETGPSTDTQYF. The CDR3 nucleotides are TGCAGCGAGACAGGCCCTAGCACAGATACGCAGTATTTT.

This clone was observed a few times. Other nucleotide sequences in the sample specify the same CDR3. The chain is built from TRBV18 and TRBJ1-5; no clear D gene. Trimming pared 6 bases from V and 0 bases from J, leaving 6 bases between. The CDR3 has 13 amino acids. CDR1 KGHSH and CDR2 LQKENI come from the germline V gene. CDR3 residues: CASSPDSNQPQHF. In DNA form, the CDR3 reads TGTGCCAGCTCCCCCGATAGCAATCAGCCCCAGCATTTT.

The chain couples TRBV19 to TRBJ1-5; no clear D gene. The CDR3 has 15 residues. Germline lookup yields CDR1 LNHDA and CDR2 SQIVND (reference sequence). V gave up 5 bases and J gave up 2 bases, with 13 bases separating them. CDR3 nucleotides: TGTGCCAGTAGTCTCTACACGGGAGGCAATCAGCCCCAGCATTTT. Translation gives CASSLYTGGNQPQHF.

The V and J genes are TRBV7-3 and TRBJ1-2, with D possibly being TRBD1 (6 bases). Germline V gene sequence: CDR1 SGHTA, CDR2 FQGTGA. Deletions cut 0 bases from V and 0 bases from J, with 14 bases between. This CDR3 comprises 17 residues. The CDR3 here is CASSLTPAGEANYGYTF. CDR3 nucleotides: TGTGCCAGCAGCTTAACCCCGGCAGGGGAGGCTAACTATGGCTACACCTTC.

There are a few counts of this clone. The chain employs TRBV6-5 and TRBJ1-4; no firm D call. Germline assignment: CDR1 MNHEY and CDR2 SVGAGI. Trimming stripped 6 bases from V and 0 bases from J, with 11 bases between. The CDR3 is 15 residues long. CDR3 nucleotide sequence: TGTGCCAGCAGCCTCTCGTTTGCAACTAATGAAAAACTGTTTTTT. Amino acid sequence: CASSLSFATNEKLFF.

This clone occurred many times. CDR3 protein: CASSQSGVGGYTF. CDR3 DNA: TGTGCCAGCAGCCAAAGTGGGGTTGGCGGCTACACCTTC. The chain has TRBV14 and TRBJ1-2; D remains unclear. The CDR3 runs to 13 residues. V was clipped by 2 bases and J by 8 bases, with 12 bases between them. The germline V gene has CDR1 SGHDN and CDR2 FVKESK.

The CDR3 protein is CASSQHHGTGEQETQYF. CDR3 sequence (DNA): TGCGCCAGCAGCCAACACCACGGGACAGGTGAACAAGAGACCCAGTACTTC. The rearrangement links TRBV4-3 to TRBJ2-5; 8 nucleotides match TRBD1. CDR1 is LGHNA, CDR2 YSLEER, per germline. Trimming removed 2 bases from V and 2 bases from J; junction bases left unmatched: 10. The CDR3 runs to 17 residues.

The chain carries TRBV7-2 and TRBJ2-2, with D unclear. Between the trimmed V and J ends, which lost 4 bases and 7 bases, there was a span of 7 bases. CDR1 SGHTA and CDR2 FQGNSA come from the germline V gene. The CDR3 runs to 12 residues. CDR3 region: CASSSSVGELFF. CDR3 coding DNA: TGTGCCAGCAGCTCAAGCGTCGGGGAGCTGTTTTTT.

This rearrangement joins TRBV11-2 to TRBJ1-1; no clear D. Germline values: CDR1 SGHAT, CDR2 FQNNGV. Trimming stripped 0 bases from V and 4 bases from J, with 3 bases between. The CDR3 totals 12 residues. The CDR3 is CASSLESTEAFF. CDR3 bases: TGTGCCAGCAGCTTAGAGAGCACTGAAGCTTTCTTT. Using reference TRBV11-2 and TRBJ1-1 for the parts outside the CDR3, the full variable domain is EAGVAQSPRYKIIEKRQSVAFWCNPISGHATLYWYQQILGQGPKLLIQFQNNGVVDDSQLPKDRFSAERLKGVDSTLKIQPAKLEDSAVYLCASSLESTEAFFGQGTRLTVV.

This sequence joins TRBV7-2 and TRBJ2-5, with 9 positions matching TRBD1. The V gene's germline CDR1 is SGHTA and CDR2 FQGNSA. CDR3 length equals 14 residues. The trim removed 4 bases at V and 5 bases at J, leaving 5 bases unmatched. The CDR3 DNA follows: TGTGCCAGCAGCTGGACAGGGGAACAGGAGACCCAGTACTTC. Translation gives CASSWTGEQETQYF.

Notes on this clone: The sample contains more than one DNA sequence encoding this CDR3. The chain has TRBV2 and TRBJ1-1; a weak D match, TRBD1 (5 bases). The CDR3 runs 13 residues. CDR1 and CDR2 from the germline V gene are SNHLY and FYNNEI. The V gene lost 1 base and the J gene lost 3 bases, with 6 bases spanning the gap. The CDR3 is CASSEGGDTEAFF. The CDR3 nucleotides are TGTGCCAGCAGTGAAGGGGGGGACACTGAAGCTTTCTTT.

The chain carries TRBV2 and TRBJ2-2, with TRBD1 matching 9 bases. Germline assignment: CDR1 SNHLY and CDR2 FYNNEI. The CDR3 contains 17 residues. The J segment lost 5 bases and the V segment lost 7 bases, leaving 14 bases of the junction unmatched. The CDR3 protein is CASNTRTGGSRTGELFF. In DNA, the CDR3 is TGTGCCAGCAATACGAGAACAGGGGGCAGTAGGACCGGGGAGCTGTTTTTT.

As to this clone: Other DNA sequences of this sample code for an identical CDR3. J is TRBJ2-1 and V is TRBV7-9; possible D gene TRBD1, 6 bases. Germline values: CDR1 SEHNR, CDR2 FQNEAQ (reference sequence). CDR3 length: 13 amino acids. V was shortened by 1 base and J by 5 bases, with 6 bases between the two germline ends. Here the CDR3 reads CASSLGGHNEQFF. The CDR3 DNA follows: TGTGCCAGCAGCTTAGGGGGGCACAATGAGCAGTTCTTC.

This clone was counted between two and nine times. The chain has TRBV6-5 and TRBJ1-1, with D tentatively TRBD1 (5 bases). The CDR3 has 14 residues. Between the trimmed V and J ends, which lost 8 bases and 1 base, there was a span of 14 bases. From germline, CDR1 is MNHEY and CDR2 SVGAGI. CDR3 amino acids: CASGTRRRNTEAFF. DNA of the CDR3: TGTGCCAGCGGGACGAGGCGCAGGAACACTGAAGCTTTCTTT.

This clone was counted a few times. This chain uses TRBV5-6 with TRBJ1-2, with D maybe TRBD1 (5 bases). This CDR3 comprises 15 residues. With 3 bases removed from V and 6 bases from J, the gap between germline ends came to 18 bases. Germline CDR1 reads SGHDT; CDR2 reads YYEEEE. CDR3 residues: CASSWTETARHGYTF. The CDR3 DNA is TGTGCCAGCAGCTGGACCGAGACAGCTCGACATGGCTACACCTTC.

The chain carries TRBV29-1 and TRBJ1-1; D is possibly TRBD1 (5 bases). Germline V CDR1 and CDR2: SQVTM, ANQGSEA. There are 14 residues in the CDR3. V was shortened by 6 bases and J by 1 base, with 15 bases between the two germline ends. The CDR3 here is CSVTWGDTNTEAFF. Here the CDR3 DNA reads TGCAGCGTGACTTGGGGCGACACGAACACTGAAGCTTTCTTT.

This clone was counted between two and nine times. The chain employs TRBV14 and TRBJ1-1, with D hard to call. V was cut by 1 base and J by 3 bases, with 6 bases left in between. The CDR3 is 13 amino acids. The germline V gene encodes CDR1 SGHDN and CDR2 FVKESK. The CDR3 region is CASSQVLDTEAFF. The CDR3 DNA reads TGTGCCAGCAGCCAAGTCTTGGACACTGAAGCTTTCTTT.